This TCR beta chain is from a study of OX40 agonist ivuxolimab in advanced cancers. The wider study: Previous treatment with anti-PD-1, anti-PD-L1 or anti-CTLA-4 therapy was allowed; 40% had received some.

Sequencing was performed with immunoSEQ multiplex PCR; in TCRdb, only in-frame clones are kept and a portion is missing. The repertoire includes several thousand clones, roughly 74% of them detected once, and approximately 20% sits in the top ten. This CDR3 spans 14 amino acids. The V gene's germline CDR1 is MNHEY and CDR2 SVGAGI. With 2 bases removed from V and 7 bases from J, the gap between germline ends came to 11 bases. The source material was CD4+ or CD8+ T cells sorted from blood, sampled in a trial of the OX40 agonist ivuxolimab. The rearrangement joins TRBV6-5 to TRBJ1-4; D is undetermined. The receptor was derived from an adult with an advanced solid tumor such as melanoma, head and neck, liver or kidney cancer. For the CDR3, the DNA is TGTGCCAGCAGTTACAGTATAGGGCTTGAAAAACTGTTTTTT. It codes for CASSYSIGLEKLFF.